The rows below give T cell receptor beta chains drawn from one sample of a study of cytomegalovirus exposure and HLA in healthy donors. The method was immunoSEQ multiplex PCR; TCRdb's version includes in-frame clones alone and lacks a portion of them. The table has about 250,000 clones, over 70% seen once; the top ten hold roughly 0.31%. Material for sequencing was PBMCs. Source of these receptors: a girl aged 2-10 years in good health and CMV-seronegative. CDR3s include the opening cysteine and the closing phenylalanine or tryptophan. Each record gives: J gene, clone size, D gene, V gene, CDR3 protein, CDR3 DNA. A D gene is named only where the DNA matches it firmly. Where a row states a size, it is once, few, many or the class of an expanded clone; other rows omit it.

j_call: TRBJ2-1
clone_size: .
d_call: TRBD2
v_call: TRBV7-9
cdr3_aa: CASRFSGITYNEQFF
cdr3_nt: TGTGCCAGCAGGTTTAGCGGGATTACCTACAATGAGCAGTTCTTC

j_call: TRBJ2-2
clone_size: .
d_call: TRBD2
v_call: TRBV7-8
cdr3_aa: CASSPTRTSVFGTGELFF
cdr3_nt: TGTGCCAGCAGCCCTACGAGGACTAGCGTATTTGGCACCGGGGAGCTGTTTTTT

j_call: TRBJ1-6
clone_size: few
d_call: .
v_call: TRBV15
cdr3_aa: CATSRVPPDNSPLHF
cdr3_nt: TGTGCCACCAGCAGGGTCCCCCCGGATAATTCACCCCTCCACTTT

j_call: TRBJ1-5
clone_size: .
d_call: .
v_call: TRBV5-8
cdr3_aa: CASSPGLRGNQPQHF
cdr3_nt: TGTGCCAGCAGCCCAGGGCTTCGGGGCAATCAGCCCCAGCATTTT

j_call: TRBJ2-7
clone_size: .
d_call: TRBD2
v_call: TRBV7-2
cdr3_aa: CASSYSGTSGAYEQYF
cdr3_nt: TGTGCCAGCAGCTATTCCGGGACTAGCGGAGCGTACGAGCAGTACTTC

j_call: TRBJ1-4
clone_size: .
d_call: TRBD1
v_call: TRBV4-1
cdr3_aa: CASSHQGVNEKLFF
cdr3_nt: TGCGCCAGCAGCCACCAGGGGGTTAATGAAAAACTGTTTTTT

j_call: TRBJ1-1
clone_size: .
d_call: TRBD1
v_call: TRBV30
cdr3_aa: CAWSEQGLRSEAFF
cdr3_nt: TGTGCCTGGAGTGAACAGGGGCTTCGCTCGGAAGCTTTCTTT

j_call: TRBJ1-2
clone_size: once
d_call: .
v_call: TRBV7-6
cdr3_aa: CASSLAQGDYGYTF
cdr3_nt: TGTGCCAGCAGCTTAGCGCAGGGCGACTATGGCTACACCTTC

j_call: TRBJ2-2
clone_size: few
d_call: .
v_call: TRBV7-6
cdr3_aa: CASSLVSSTGELFF
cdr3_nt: TGTGCCAGCAGCTTAGTGTCTAGCACCGGGGAGCTGTTTTTT

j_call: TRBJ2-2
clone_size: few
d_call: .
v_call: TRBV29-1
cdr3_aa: CSSEGRSGELFF
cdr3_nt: TGCAGCTCTGAAGGGAGGTCCGGGGAGCTGTTTTTT

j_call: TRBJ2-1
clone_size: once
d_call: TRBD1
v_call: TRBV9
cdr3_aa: CASSADPGTELYNEQFF
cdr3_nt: TGTGCCAGCAGCGCCGACCCCGGGACAGAGTTGTACAATGAGCAGTTCTTC

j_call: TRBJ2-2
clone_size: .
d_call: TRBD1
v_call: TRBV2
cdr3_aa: CASSVGRGLNTGELFF
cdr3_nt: TGTGCCAGCAGTGTTGGCAGGGGGCTGAACACCGGGGAGCTGTTTTTT

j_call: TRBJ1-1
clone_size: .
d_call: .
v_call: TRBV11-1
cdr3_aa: CASSLRLEVTEAFF
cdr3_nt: TGTGCCAGCAGCTTGAGACTCGAGGTCACTGAAGCTTTCTTT

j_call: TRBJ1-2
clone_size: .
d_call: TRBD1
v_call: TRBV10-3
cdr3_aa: CAIRKTGGEYGYTF
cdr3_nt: TGTGCCATCAGGAAGACAGGGGGCGAATATGGCTACACCTTC

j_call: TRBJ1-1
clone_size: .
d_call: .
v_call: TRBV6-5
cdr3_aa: CASSPKWTSYTEAFF
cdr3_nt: TGTGCCAGCAGTCCTAAATGGACATCTTACACTGAAGCTTTCTTT

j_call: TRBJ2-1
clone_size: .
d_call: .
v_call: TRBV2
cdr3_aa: CASGTSIGNEQFF
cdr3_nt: TGTGCCAGCGGGACTTCGATCGGGAATGAGCAGTTCTTC

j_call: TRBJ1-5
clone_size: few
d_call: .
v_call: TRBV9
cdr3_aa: CASSVGGLSNQPQHF
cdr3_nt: TGTGCCAGCAGCGTAGGAGGGCTAAGCAATCAGCCCCAGCATTTT

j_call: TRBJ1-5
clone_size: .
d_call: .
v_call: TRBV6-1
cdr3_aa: CASSDRDYSNQPQHF
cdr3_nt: TGTGCCAGCAGTGACAGGGACTATAGCAATCAGCCCCAGCATTTT

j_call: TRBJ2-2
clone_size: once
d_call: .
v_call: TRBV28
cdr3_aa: CASSLGAAGNGGELFF
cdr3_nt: TGTGCCAGCAGTTTAGGGGCCGCAGGGAACGGCGGGGAGCTGTTTTTT

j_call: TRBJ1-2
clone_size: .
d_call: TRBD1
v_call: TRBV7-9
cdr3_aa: CSSSGRQGKNYGYTF
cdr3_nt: TGTTCCAGCAGCGGACGACAGGGGAAGAACTATGGCTACACCTTC

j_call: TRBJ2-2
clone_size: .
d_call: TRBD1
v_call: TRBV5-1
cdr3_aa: CASSWRQGGGELFF
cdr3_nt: TGCGCCAGCAGCTGGAGACAGGGTGGCGGGGAGCTGTTTTTT

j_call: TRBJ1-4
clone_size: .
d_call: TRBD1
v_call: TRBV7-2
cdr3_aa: CASSFRQGGNEKLFF
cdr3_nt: TGTGCCAGCAGCTTTCGCCAGGGGGGTAATGAAAAACTGTTTTTT

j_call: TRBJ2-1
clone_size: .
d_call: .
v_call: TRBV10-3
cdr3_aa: CAISDSTASYNEQFF
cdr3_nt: TGTGCCATCAGTGACTCGACAGCCTCCTACAATGAGCAGTTCTTC

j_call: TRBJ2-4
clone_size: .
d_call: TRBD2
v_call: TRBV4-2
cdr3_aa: CASSQRTSGGRDIQYF
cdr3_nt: TGTGCCAGCAGCCAAAGGACTAGCGGGGGTAGGGACATTCAGTACTTC

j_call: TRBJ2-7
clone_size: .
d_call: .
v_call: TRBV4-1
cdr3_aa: CASSQVHAGPPYYEQYF
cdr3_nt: TGCGCCAGCAGCCAAGTTCATGCGGGGCCCCCCTACTACGAGCAGTACTTC

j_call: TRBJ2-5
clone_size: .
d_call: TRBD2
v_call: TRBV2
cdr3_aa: CASRPVRGLAGQETQYF
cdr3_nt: TGTGCCAGCAGACCCGTCAGGGGACTAGCGGGGCAAGAGACCCAGTACTTC

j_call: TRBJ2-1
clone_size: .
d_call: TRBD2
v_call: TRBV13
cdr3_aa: CASSQDFGGRAEEQFF
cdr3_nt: TGTGCCAGCAGCCAGGACTTCGGCGGGAGGGCCGAAGAGCAGTTCTTC

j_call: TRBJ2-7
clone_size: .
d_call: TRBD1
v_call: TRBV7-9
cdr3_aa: CASSLGGTAYEQYF
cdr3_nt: TGTGCCAGCAGCTTAGGGGGGACAGCCTACGAGCAGTACTTC

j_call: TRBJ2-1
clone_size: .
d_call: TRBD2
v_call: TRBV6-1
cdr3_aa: CASSEGRLAGGPYNEQFF
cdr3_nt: TGTGCCAGCAGTGAGGGGAGACTAGCGGGGGGGCCTTACAATGAGCAGTTCTTC

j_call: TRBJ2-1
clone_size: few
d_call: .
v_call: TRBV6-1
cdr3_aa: CASSEALRLAYNEQFF
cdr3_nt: TGTGCCAGCAGTGAAGCGCTTCGGCTAGCCTACAATGAGCAGTTCTTC

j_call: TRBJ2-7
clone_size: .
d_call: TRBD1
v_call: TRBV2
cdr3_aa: CASRDRGRSYEQYF
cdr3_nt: TGTGCCAGCAGGGACAGGGGAAGGTCCTACGAGCAGTACTTC

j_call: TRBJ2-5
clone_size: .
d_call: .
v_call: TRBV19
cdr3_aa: CASSRAGVYWETQYF
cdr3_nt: TGTGCCAGTAGTAGAGCGGGCGTTTATTGGGAGACCCAGTACTTC

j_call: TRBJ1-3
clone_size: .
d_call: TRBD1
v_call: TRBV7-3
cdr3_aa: CASSPTGPGNTIYF
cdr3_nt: TGTGCCAGCAGCCCGACAGGGCCAGGAAACACCATATATTTT

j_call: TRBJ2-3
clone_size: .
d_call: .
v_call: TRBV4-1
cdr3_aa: CASSRIGKITDTQYF
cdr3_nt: TGCGCCAGCAGCCGGATCGGGAAAATCACAGATACGCAGTATTTT

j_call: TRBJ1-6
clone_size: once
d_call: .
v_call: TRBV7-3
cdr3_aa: CASSLNGGDDSPLHF
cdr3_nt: TGTGCCAGCAGCTTAAATGGGGGCGACGATTCACCCCTCCACTTT

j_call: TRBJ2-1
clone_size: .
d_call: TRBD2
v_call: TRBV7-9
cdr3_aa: CASSLQAGGPGFF
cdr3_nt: TGTGCCAGCAGCTTACAAGCGGGGGGGCCCGGGTTCTTC

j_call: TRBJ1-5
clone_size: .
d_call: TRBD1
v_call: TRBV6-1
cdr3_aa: CASSEARGQGSTNQPQHF
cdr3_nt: TGTGCCAGCAGTGAAGCGCGAGGACAGGGGAGTACCAATCAGCCCCAGCATTTT

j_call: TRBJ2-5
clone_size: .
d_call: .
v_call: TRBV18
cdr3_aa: CASSPGRVQETQYF
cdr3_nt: TGTGCCAGCTCACCAGGTCGGGTCCAAGAGACCCAGTACTTC

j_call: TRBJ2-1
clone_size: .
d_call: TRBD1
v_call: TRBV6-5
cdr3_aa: CASSPTGVKGNEQFF
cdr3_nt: TGTGCCAGCAGCCCCACAGGGGTTAAGGGGAATGAGCAGTTCTTC

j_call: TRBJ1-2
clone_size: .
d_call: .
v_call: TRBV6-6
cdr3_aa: CASSTDSLYGYTF
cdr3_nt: TGTGCCAGCAGCACTGACAGTCTGTATGGCTACACCTTC

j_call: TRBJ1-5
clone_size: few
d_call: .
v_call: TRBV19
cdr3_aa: CASSVEYGNQPQHF
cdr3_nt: TGTGCCAGTAGTGTTGAGTACGGCAATCAGCCCCAGCATTTT

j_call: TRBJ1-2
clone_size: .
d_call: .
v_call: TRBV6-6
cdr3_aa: CASSYGRELDGYTF
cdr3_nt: TGTGCCAGCAGTTACGGGCGAGAGTTAGATGGCTACACCTTC